This is a list of T cell receptor beta chains from one sample in a study of blood T cell repertoires in COVID-19. Clones were read by immunoSEQ multiplex PCR, and TCRdb kept only the in-frame ones, dropping some. The table includes about 59,000 clones, around 86% detected once. The material sequenced was peripheral blood. Every receptor here comes from a woman aged 80 or over with active or convalescent COVID-19. Each CDR3 is given with its conserved first and last residue. The D gene is left open where the match is weak. A clone size is listed for some rows: how often the clone was seen (once, few, many), or a class if it is expanded.

>TRBJ1-2|NA|NA|TRBV7-2
TGTGCCAGCAGCGTATGGTTCTTCAAACAGGGCTATAACTATGGCTACACCTTC
CASSVWFFKQGYNYGYTF
>TRBJ1-6|NA|NA|TRBV10-3
TGTGCCATCAGTGAGTCGGGAAGGGGATCACCCTTCCACTTT
CAISESGRGSPFHF
>TRBJ2-4|TRBD1|NA|TRBV2
TGTGCCAGCAAATCACAGGGGTCCTCCAAAAACATTCAGTACTTC
CASKSQGSSKNIQYF
>TRBJ1-4|TRBD1|NA|TRBV5-4
TGTGCCAGCAACGGACAGGATGAAAAACTGTTTTTT
CASNGQDEKLFF
>TRBJ1-6|TRBD1|NA|TRBV9
TGTGCCAGCAGCTCCCGGACAGGGAGCTCCTATAATTCACCCCTCCACTTT
CASSSRTGSSYNSPLHF
>TRBJ2-1|NA|NA|TRBV6-2/TRBV6-3
TGTGCCAGCAGTCCCGCGGGATGGTGGGTGAGTTCCTACAATGAGCAGTTCTTC
CASSPAGWWVSSYNEQFF
>TRBJ1-4|NA|NA|TRBV5-6
TGTGCCAGCAGTGATACTGGAGAGGATGAAAAACTGTTTTTT
CASSDTGEDEKLFF
>TRBJ1-1|NA|NA|TRBV4-1
TGCGCCAGCAGCCAGCAGGTTAGGAACACTGAAGCTTTCTTT
CASSQQVRNTEAFF
>TRBJ2-5|TRBD2|NA|TRBV5-1
TGCGCCAGCAACACACAACTAGCGGGGGGCCAAGAGACCCAGTACTTC
CASNTQLAGGQETQYF
>TRBJ1-1|TRBD1|once|TRBV6-5
TGTGCCAGCAGCAGACAGGGGAACACTGAAGCTTTCTTT
CASSRQGNTEAFF
>TRBJ1-5|NA|few|TRBV19
TGTGCCAGTAAAGTTGATGGACTTAGCAATCAGCCCCAGCATTTT
CASKVDGLSNQPQHF
>TRBJ2-3|NA|NA|TRBV19
TGTGCCAGTAGTATCGAAGCGGAAAGCACAGATACGCAGTATTTT
CASSIEAESTDTQYF
>TRBJ1-2|NA|NA|TRBV10-3
TGTGCCACCCTGGCGGGTGGCTACACCTTC
CATLAGGYTF
>TRBJ1-2|NA|once|TRBV5-1
TGCGCCAGCAGCCCAGGGGAATCTAACTATGGCTACACCTTC
CASSPGESNYGYTF
>TRBJ2-3|NA|NA|TRBV19
TGTGCCAGTAGTATAGGGAGGGATCAGAATACGCAGTATTTT
CASSIGRDQNTQYF
>TRBJ1-1|NA|NA|TRBV10-3
TGTGCCATCAGTGCCCAGGAGAACACTGAAGCTTTCTTT
CAISAQENTEAFF
>TRBJ2-1|NA|NA|TRBV5-1
TGCGCCAGCAGCCCCGCCAGAGGGCAGGGGCTCAATGAGCAGTTCTTC
CASSPARGQGLNEQFF
>TRBJ1-2|TRBD1|NA|TRBV19
TGTGCCAGTAGGCCGGGACAGGGGATTAGTAACTATGGCTACACCTTC
CASRPGQGISNYGYTF
>TRBJ1-3|NA|once|TRBV7-2
TGTGCCAGCAGCTTAGGTGGCAACACCATATATTTT
CASSLGGNTIYF
>TRBJ1-6|TRBD1|NA|TRBV19
TGTGCCAGTAGTATAGGTCAAGGGGGCAGCTCCTATAATTCACCCCTCCACTTT
CASSIGQGGSSYNSPLHF
>TRBJ1-5|TRBD1|NA|TRBV27
TGTGCCAGCAGTTTATCGACAGGGGGGAATCAGCCCCAGCATTTT
CASSLSTGGNQPQHF
>TRBJ2-3|TRBD1|NA|TRBV5-1
TGCGCCAGCAGCTTGGCCCTGGGACAGGGGGCTTCTAGCACAGATACGCAGTATTTT
CASSLALGQGASSTDTQYF
>TRBJ2-3|NA|NA|TRBV29-1
TGCAGCGTTGAAGATCGGCGGGGAGGCTCAGATACGCAGTATTTT
CSVEDRRGGSDTQYF
>TRBJ2-1|NA|NA|TRBV6-4
TGTGCCAGCAGTGACAGACTCCGAATCAGCTCCTACAATGAGCAGTTCTTC
CASSDRLRISSYNEQFF
>TRBJ2-3|TRBD2|NA|TRBV19
TGTGCCAGTAGTATAGATCAGGCGGGGGGGCCGTCTGCAGATACGCAGTATTTT
CASSIDQAGGPSADTQYF
>TRBJ1-5|TRBD1|NA|TRBV3-1/TRBV3-2
TGTGCCAGCAGCCTCCAGGGGGATCAGCCCCAGCATTTT
CASSLQGDQPQHF
>TRBJ1-5|TRBD1|NA|TRBV18
TGTGCCAGCTCACCGGGACAGGGTGATGGCAATCAGCCCCAGCATTTT
CASSPGQGDGNQPQHF
>TRBJ1-6|NA|NA|TRBV12-3/TRBV12-4
TGTGCCAGCAGAGACAGGAGTAATTCACCCCTCCACTTT
CASRDRSNSPLHF
>TRBJ1-2|NA|NA|TRBV28
TGTGCCAGCAGTCCGACGGGGGTTCGGTATGGCTACACCTTC
CASSPTGVRYGYTF
>TRBJ1-1|NA|NA|TRBV5-4
TGTGCCAGCAGCTTGGCCACTGGAGGGGAAGCTGAAGCTTTCTTT
CASSLATGGEAEAFF
>TRBJ1-4|NA|NA|TRBV9
TGTGCCAGCAGCGTAGAAGACAGACCGTCTGAAAAACTGTTTTTT
CASSVEDRPSEKLFF
>TRBJ2-5|NA|NA|TRBV7-6
TGTGCCAGCAGCTTGGGCAGGGTTAAAGTGGAGACCCAGTACTTC
CASSLGRVKVETQYF
>TRBJ1-4|NA|NA|TRBV5-1
TGCGCCAGCAGCTCCTCGGGGGTTAATGAAAAACTGTTTTTT
CASSSSGVNEKLFF
>TRBJ2-7|TRBD1|NA|TRBV2
TGTGCCAGCAGTGTAGGGACAGTGGCCTACGAGCAGTACTTC
CASSVGTVAYEQYF
>TRBJ1-1|TRBD1|once|TRBV19
TGTGCCAGTATCCCCCGGGACAGATCTGAAGCTTTCTTT
CASIPRDRSEAFF
>TRBJ1-1|NA|NA|TRBV4-1
TGCGCCAGCAGCCAAGTTAAAGCTGGGCCGAACACTGAAGCTTTCTTT
CASSQVKAGPNTEAFF
>TRBJ2-2|TRBD1|few|TRBV7-9
TGTGCCAGCAGCCTTCTCGGGACAGGGGGCCATTGGGTCACCGGGGAGCTGTTTTTT
CASSLLGTGGHWVTGELFF
>TRBJ1-1|NA|once|TRBV2
TGTGCCAGCACCGGGCAGGGCACTGAAGCTTTCTTT
CASTGQGTEAFF
>TRBJ1-2|NA|NA|TRBV12-3/TRBV12-4
TGTGCCAGCGTGATTGGGGGGTCCTATGGCTACACCTTC
CASVIGGSYGYTF
>TRBJ1-1|NA|few|TRBV19
TGTGCCAGTGGGGAGGGGAGGAGGACTGAAGCTTTCTTT
CASGEGRRTEAFF
>TRBJ1-1|NA|once|TRBV4-3
TGCGCCAGCAGCCAAGACAGGGGAAACACTGAAGCTTTCTTT
CASSQDRGNTEAFF
>TRBJ1-6|NA|NA|TRBV5-1
TGCGCCAGCAGCTTGGATGGGGGAGGACGGTCACCCCTCCACTTT
CASSLDGGGRSPLHF
>TRBJ1-3|TRBD1|NA|TRBV5-1
TGCGCCAGCAGCTTGAGGACAGGGGCTGTCTCTGGAAACACCATATATTTT
CASSLRTGAVSGNTIYF
>TRBJ2-7|NA|once|TRBV29-1
TGCAGCGGTCGATCTAGCTACGAGCAGTACTTC
CSGRSSYEQYF
>TRBJ2-7|TRBD1|NA|TRBV5-4
TGTGCCAGCAGGCGGGACAGGGCAAACTACGAGCAGTACTTC
CASRRDRANYEQYF
>TRBJ2-2|NA|NA|TRBV19
TGTGCCAGTAGGACGGGAGAGGGCCCGAACACCGGGGAGCTGTTTTTT
CASRTGEGPNTGELFF
>TRBJ2-7|TRBD2|NA|TRBV27
TGTGCCAGCAGTTTATTGGAGGCAGGGACTAGCGGGGAGCAGTACTTC
CASSLLEAGTSGEQYF
>TRBJ1-3|NA|NA|TRBV4-3
TGCGCCAGCAGCCAAGATTACCAGACTGGAAACACCATATATTTT
CASSQDYQTGNTIYF
>TRBJ1-1|TRBD1|NA|TRBV25-1
TGTGCCAGCAGTGAATGGGCAGGGGGAATGGACACTGAAGCTTTCTTT
CASSEWAGGMDTEAFF
>TRBJ1-4|TRBD1|NA|TRBV6-4
TGTGCCAGCAGTGCCTGGACAGGGACACAGATGAGCAAACTGTTTTTT
CASSAWTGTQMSKLFF
>TRBJ1-2|TRBD1|NA|TRBV7-2
TGTGCCAGCAGCTTAAACAGGGGCTATGGCTACACCTTC
CASSLNRGYGYTF
>TRBJ2-7|TRBD1|NA|TRBV10-3
TGTGCCATCACAACCGCCGGGACAGCCACCTACGAGCAGTACTTC
CAITTAGTATYEQYF
>TRBJ1-1|TRBD1|NA|TRBV6-5
TGTGCCAGCAGTCGTGACAGGGGGCGCGGTGAAGCTTTCTTT
CASSRDRGRGEAFF
>TRBJ2-3|TRBD2|NA|TRBV6-5
TGTGCCAGCAGTTTTTCGGGGGGGAGCACAGATACGCAGTATTTT
CASSFSGGSTDTQYF
>TRBJ2-6|TRBD1|NA|TRBV6-1
TGTGCCAGCAGTGAAGCGCCGGCAGGGGGTTCTGGGGCCAACGTCCTGACTTTC
CASSEAPAGGSGANVLTF
>TRBJ2-5|TRBD2|NA|TRBV5-4
TGTGCCAGCAGCTTGGAGGCAGCGGGGCAAGAGACCCAGTACTTC
CASSLEAAGQETQYF
>TRBJ1-3|NA|few|TRBV2
TGTGCCAGCAGTGAAGGGGGCCGGCCCGGAAACACCATATATTTT
CASSEGGRPGNTIYF
>TRBJ1-2|NA|NA|TRBV18
TGTGCCAGCTCACCGACGGCAGGGGACATTAACTATGGCTACACCTTC
CASSPTAGDINYGYTF
>TRBJ2-3|TRBD2|NA|TRBV14
TGTGCCAGCAGCCAACGGCTAGCGGGGTCAGTTGATACGCAGTATTTT
CASSQRLAGSVDTQYF